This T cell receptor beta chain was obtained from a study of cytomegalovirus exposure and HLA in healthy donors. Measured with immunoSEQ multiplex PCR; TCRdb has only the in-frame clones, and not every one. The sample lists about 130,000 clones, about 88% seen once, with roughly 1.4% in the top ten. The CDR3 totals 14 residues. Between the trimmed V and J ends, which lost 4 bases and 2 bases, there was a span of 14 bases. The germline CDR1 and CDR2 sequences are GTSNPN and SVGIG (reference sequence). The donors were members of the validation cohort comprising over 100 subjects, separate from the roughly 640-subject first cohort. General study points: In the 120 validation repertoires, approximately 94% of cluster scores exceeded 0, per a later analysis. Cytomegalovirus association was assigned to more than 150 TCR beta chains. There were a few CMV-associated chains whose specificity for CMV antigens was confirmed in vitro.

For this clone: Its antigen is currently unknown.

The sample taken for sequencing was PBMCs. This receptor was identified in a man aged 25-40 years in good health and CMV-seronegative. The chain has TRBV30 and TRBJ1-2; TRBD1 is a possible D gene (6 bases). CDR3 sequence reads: CAWKKTGGNYGYTF. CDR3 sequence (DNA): TGTGCCTGGAAGAAGACAGGTGGGAACTATGGCTACACCTTC.